This is a list of T cell receptor beta chains from one sample in a study of T cells in localized non-small cell lung cancer. Data came from immunoSEQ multiplex PCR; TCRdb stores just in-frame clones and leaves some out. The sample yields over a thousand clones, about a fifth seen once. Sequencing used normal lung tissue next to the tumor, obtained before any cancer treatment. Receptor source: an older male donor with stage III squamous cell lung carcinoma. Both conserved end residues are part of each CDR3. D genes are given only for firm matches. Some rows mark clone size as missing; the rest say once, few, many or name a class of expanded clone.

v_gene	abundance	j_gene	d_gene	CDR3nt	CDR3aa
TRBV11-3	few	TRBJ1-2	TRBD1	TGTGCCAGCAGCCGACCGGGACAGACATTCTATGGCTACACCTTC	CASSRPGQTFYGYTF
TRBV11-3	medium-sized	TRBJ2-5	NA	TGTGCCAGCAGCCAACCAACAGGGTCCCAAGAGACCCAGTACTTC	CASSQPTGSQETQYF
TRBV9	few	TRBJ2-5	NA	TGTGCCAGCAGCGACCGGGACTTCCAAGAGACCCAGTACTTC	CASSDRDFQETQYF
TRBV14	NA	TRBJ1-6	NA	TGTGCCAGCAGCCAGGGGTTGAATTCACCCCTCCACTTT	CASSQGLNSPLHF
TRBV11-3	NA	TRBJ1-2	TRBD1	TGTGCCAGCAGCTTGAACAGGGGGCCGGGCTATGGCTACACCTTC	CASSLNRGPGYGYTF
TRBV11-3	medium-sized	TRBJ2-7	TRBD2	TGTGCCAGCAGCCGGGGACTAGCGGGGACCTACGAGCAGTACTTC	CASSRGLAGTYEQYF
TRBV19	NA	TRBJ1-6	TRBD1	TGTGCCAGTAGTTTGACAATCGGGACAGGGAATTCACCCCTCCACTTT	CASSLTIGTGNSPLHF
TRBV14	NA	TRBJ1-3	NA	TGTGCCAGCAGCCAGTGGGCGCGGAGGGCTCAAGGAAACACCATATATTTT	CASSQWARRAQGNTIYF
TRBV12-5	NA	TRBJ1-4	NA	TGTGCTAGTGGACCCGGGTCTGGACCCGCTCACCTCGCAACTAATGAAAAACTGTTTTTT	CASGPGSGPAHLATNEKLFF
TRBV30	NA	TRBJ2-7	NA	TGTGCCTGGAGTGTAGGCAGGGCCAAATACGAGCAGTACTTC	CAWSVGRAKYEQYF
TRBV11-3	medium-sized	TRBJ2-1	TRBD2	TGTGCCAGCAGCTTGCTAGCGGGGCCCTCCTACAATGAGCAGTTCTTC	CASSLLAGPSYNEQFF
TRBV11-3	few	TRBJ2-7	TRBD1	TGTGCCAGCAGCTTTCGGACAGGGGGAGGCTACGAGCAGTACTTC	CASSFRTGGGYEQYF
TRBV11-3	medium-sized	TRBJ1-2	TRBD1	TGTGCCAGCAGCCAGCCGGGACAGGGGGTAAGAGTGAACGGCTACACCTTC	CASSQPGQGVRVNGYTF
TRBV29-1	NA	TRBJ1-1	TRBD1	TGCAGCGTTAAGACAGGGTTGGTGTACACTGAAGCTTTCTTT	CSVKTGLVYTEAFF
TRBV6-8	large	TRBJ2-1	NA	TGTGCCAGCAGTGATATAATGGGCAATGAGCAGTTCTTC	CASSDIMGNEQFF
TRBV6-8	few	TRBJ2-3	TRBD2	TGTGCCAGCAGCTCGCGGGAGGACCATACAGATACGCAGTATTTT	CASSSREDHTDTQYF
TRBV11-3	medium-sized	TRBJ2-7	NA	TGTGCCAGCAGCTTGTCTGCAGGAACCTACGAGCAGTACTTC	CASSLSAGTYEQYF
TRBV19	NA	TRBJ2-5	NA	TGTGCCAGTAGTATAGATTCGAATAGGAGAGAGACCCAGTACTTC	CASSIDSNRRETQYF
TRBV11-3	medium-sized	TRBJ1-1	TRBD1	TGTGCCAGCAGCCTAAGGGACAGAACCTTGGGCACTGAAGCTTTCTTT	CASSLRDRTLGTEAFF
TRBV28	NA	TRBJ2-7	NA	TGTGCCAGCAGCCAGGGGTCCTACGAGCAGTACTTC	CASSQGSYEQYF